Sequencing of this TCR beta chain was carried out in a study of blood T cells in healthy people across ages. Study at large: There was about one barcoded beta molecule captured by template switching per two T cells. Regarding the study as a whole: There were more naive CD4+ cells and higher diversity in long-lived donors than in aged donors.

Germline assignment: CDR1 SGHRS and CDR2 YFSETQ. The CDR3 has 16 residues. V was cut by 0 bases and J by 5 bases, with 18 bases left in between. Then a second PCR, running about 6 to 12 cycles, was carried out with a sample-barcoded 5' primer and a J-beta primer mix. Tags on each cDNA molecule came from a template-switch adaptor with 12 random nucleotides. In TCRdb, the 5' RACE reads were re-called with MiXCR into one record per CDR3 protein. The sample lists hundreds of thousands of distinct CDR3 sequences, roughly 40% seen once, with over 10% in the top ten. About this clonotype: Its matching antigen is unknown.

Sample donors were healthy Caucasian individuals that came from Russia, aged roughly 6 to 90. This TCR was recovered from a man between 18 and 29 years old in good health. The chain recombines TRBV5-1 with TRBJ2-7; D not resolved. The sequenced sample consisted of blood. DNA for the CDR3: TGCGCCAGCAGCTTGGAGCTTAGCTGGAACTACAACGAGCAGTACTTC. Translating it yields CASSLELSWNYNEQYF.